This TCR beta chain was observed in a study of response to subunit inactivated influenza vaccine. This clonotype was picked up a small number of times. The antigen remains unidentified. Overall study findings and caveats: After each seasonal influenza vaccination, few new T cells are recruited, the authors suggested.

V was shortened by 0 bases and J by 5 bases, with 10 bases between the two germline ends. CDR1 and CDR2 (germline): DFQATT, SNEGSKA (reference sequence). CDR3 size: 13 residues. Via MiXCR, TCRdb re-called the RT-PCR reads, giving one row per CDR3 protein. The sample gives roughly 700,000 distinct CDR3 sequences, about 15% of which show up once; approximately 7% is in the top ten. The sample consisted of PBMCs from blood, taken 14 to 15 days before vaccination. This receptor was obtained from a man aged 50-60 years who received an inactivated influenza vaccine. The chain recombines TRBV20-1 with TRBJ1-1, with D possibly being TRBD1 (5 bases). The CDR3 DNA follows: TGCAGTGCTAGAGAGGGGGGTTTTACTGAAGCTTTCTTT. Its protein is CSAREGGFTEAFF.